These 30 T cell receptor beta chains originate from one sample sequenced in a study of blood T cells in healthy people across ages. Through a sample-barcoded 5' primer and a J-beta primer mix, a second PCR was run for 7 to 11 cycles. Each CDR3 protein is one row after TCRdb ran MiXCR on the 5' RACE reads. The sample has about 1.1 million distinct CDR3 sequences; around two fifths are singletons. Source material: blood. The origin of the receptors is a man aged 18 to 29 in good health.

This sequence joins TRBV6-2 or TRBV6-3 and TRBJ1-1, with D hard to call. The CDR3 totals 15 residues. Germline CDR1 MNHEY, CDR2 SVGEGT. Trimming removed 5 bases at V and 0 bases at J, with 13 bases between. The CDR3 nucleotides read TGTGCCAGCAGTCCTAGGCAGGCGATGAACACTGAAGCTTTCTTT. It encodes CASSPRQAMNTEAFF.

The chain uses TRBV12-3 or TRBV12-4 and TRBJ1-5; 8 bases line up with TRBD1. V gave up 6 bases and J gave up 3 bases; unmatched junction bases: 10. CDR3 length: 16 residues. The CDR3 protein is CASRLPQGGTNQPQHF. As DNA, the CDR3 is TGTGCCAGCAGACTACCACAGGGGGGGACCAATCAGCCCCAGCATTTT.

This clonotype was observed at least ten times. The rearrangement joins TRBV20-1 to TRBJ2-1, with a possible D match to TRBD1 (6 bases). CDR1 is DFQATT and CDR2 is SNEGSKA in the germline V gene (reference sequence). Trimming left V 1 base short and J 8 bases short, with 12 bases between. CDR3 size: 13 residues. Here the CDR3 DNA reads TGCAGTGCTAGAGCCCCTACAGGGTATGAGCAGTTCTTC. This sequence encodes CSARAPTGYEQFF.

This clonotype turned up a few times. The V and J genes are TRBV7-9 and TRBJ2-5; tentative D call: TRBD2 (7 bases). Judging by the DNA end, TRBJ2-7 fits better; the J call may be wrong. This CDR3 spans 12 amino acids. Per germline, CDR1 SEHNR and CDR2 FQNEAQ (reference sequence). DNA for the CDR3: TGTGCCAGCTTGGGGGGGGCCCGCGAGCAGTACTTC. Protein sequence: CASLGGAREQYF.

This sequence joins TRBV28 and TRBJ2-1, with no clear D. Trimming shortened V by 2 bases and J by 10 bases, and 12 bases separated the two germline ends. The CDR3 contains 13 residues. Germline V gene data show CDR1 as MDHEN and CDR2 as SYDVKM. The CDR3 sequence: CASSLTREREQFF. The DNA for the CDR3 is TGTGCCAGCAGTTTAACTCGAGAACGGGAGCAGTTCTTC.

In this sample, this clonotype turned up a few times. The genes are TRBV12-3 or TRBV12-4 and TRBJ1-5, with a possible D match to TRBD1 (5 bases). Trimming pared 3 bases from V and 7 bases from J, leaving 13 bases between. CDR3 length equals 14 residues. The CDR3 DNA sequence: TGTGCCAGCAGTTTCGGGGGTTGGGGGCAGCCCCAGCATTTT. It is translated as CASSFGGWGQPQHF.

The chain joins TRBV11-2 to TRBJ1-2, with D maybe TRBD1 (6 bases). The V gene lost 5 bases and the J gene lost 7 bases, with 17 bases spanning the gap. This CDR3 comprises 14 residues. Germline CDR1 and CDR2: SGHAT and FQNNGV. Written as DNA, the CDR3 is TGTGCCAGCAGCCCGGGACACTCAAGAGGTGGCTACACCTTC. It translates to CASSPGHSRGGYTF.

This clonotype has more than one count but fewer than ten. The gene calls are TRBV18 and TRBJ1-6; D may be TRBD1 (5 bases). The CDR3 extends over 14 amino acids. The V gene's germline CDR1 is KGHSH and CDR2 LQKENI. V was shortened by 3 bases and J by 4 bases, with 7 bases between the two germline ends. The CDR3 reads CASSPGVYNSPLHF. For the CDR3, the DNA is TGTGCCAGCTCACCGGGGGTTTATAATTCACCCCTCCACTTT.

Worth noting for this clonotype: The germline gene is not matched at one end of the junction; a read error may be the cause. This chain uses TRBV27 with TRBJ1-2; 8 bases map to TRBD1. CDR1 and CDR2 (germline): MNHEY, SMNVEV (reference sequence). This CDR3 region has 13 residues. CDR3 region: CASSLEGSGGYTF. The CDR3 DNA reads TGTGCCAGCAGTTTAGAGGGGTCAGGGGGCTACACATTC.

The chain links TRBV27 to TRBJ2-1; TRBD1 might be the D (6 bases). The germline gives CDR1 MNHEY, CDR2 SMNVEV (reference sequence). Deletions cut 3 bases from V and 6 bases from J, with 12 bases between. The length of the CDR3 is 14 residues. Written as DNA, the CDR3 is TGTGCCAGCAGTTTGGGGACAACCTCCAATGAGCAGTTCTTC. Translation gives CASSLGTTSNEQFF.

Of note for this clonotype: A junction boundary mismatches the germline segment, possibly from a read error. The genes are TRBV5-5 and TRBJ1-1, with unresolved D. The CDR3 runs to 13 residues. The germline V gene encodes CDR1 SGHKS and CDR2 YYEKEE (reference sequence). CDR3 DNA sequence: TGTACCAGCAGCTTAATAAGGGTCGATAAAGCTTTCTTT. Its translation is CTSSLIRVDKAFF.

The gene calls are TRBV20-1 and TRBJ1-6; D unresolved. The CDR3 is made up of 13 amino acids. Trimming left V 3 bases short and J 9 bases short, with 12 bases between. Per germline, CDR1 DFQATT and CDR2 SNEGSKA (reference sequence). CDR3: CSASLSVTSPLHF. The CDR3 nucleotides read TGCAGTGCTAGTCTCTCCGTAACTTCACCCCTCCACTTT.

There are a few counts of this clonotype. The CDR3 nucleotides read TGCGCCAGCAGCCATGGTGAGCAGTTCTTC. Translating it yields CASSHGEQFF. The chain joins TRBV4-1 to TRBJ2-1; D remains unclear. The CDR3 runs to 10 residues. V lost 3 bases, J lost 9 bases, and 3 bases lay in between. The germline V gene encodes CDR1 MGHRA and CDR2 YSYEKL.

This clonotype showed up just a few times. The genes are TRBV30 and TRBJ1-2; D is perhaps TRBD1 (5 bases). CDR1 and CDR2 from the germline V gene are GTSNPN and SVGIG (reference sequence). There are 12 residues in the CDR3. V was shortened by 1 base and J by 4 bases, with 7 bases between the two germline ends. The CDR3 sequence: CAWSGQFYGYTF. The CDR3 DNA reads as TGTGCCTGGAGTGGACAGTTCTATGGCTACACCTTC. The variable domain in full, completed from reference TRBV30 and TRBJ1-2, reads SQTIHQWPATLVQPVGSPLSLECTVEGTSNPNLYWYRQAAGRGLQLLFYSVGIGQISSEVPQNLSASRPQDRQFILSSKKLLLSDSGFYLCAWSGQFYGYTFGSGTRLTVV.

The chain joins TRBV27 to TRBJ2-1, with 7 bases that match TRBD1. CDR1 is MNHEY and CDR2 is SMNVEV in the germline V gene (reference sequence). V dropped 5 bases and J dropped 9; count of bases not matched to a gene: 7. This CDR3 is 13 amino acids long. In nucleotides, the CDR3 is TGTGCCAGCAGTCAACAGGGGTGGCTTGAGCAGTTCTTC. Protein product: CASSQQGWLEQFF.

The chain couples TRBV4-1 to TRBJ1-2, with TRBD1 identical over 7 bases. Germline loops: CDR1 MGHRA, CDR2 YSYEKL. V dropped 4 bases and J dropped 4; count of bases not matched to a gene: 12. The CDR3 contains 16 residues. CDR3: CASSRNTGTEIYGYTF. Written as DNA, the CDR3 is TGCGCCAGCAGCCGAAATACCGGGACAGAGATCTATGGCTACACCTTC.

The chain uses TRBV6-6 and TRBJ2-1, with TRBD2 matching over 11 bases. Trimming at V came to 7 bases and at J to 13 bases, leaving 9 bases not matched to a gene. This CDR3 is 13 amino acids long. Per the germline V gene, CDR1 is MNHNY and CDR2 is SVGAGI (reference sequence). The CDR3 coding sequence is TGTGCCAGCACTCTGCCTAGCGGGGGGACCCAGTTCTTC. Protein product: CASTLPSGGTQFF.

The chain recombines TRBV6-2 or TRBV6-3 with TRBJ1-5, with D possibly matching TRBD1 (6 bases). Trimming took 4 bases from V and 7 from J, leaving 11 bases between them. Germline CDR1 and CDR2: MNHEY and SVGEGT. This CDR3 spans 13 amino acids. CDR3 DNA sequence: TGTGCCAGCAGTTTACAGGGACCCCAGCCCCAGCATTTT. Protein: CASSLQGPQPQHF.

This clonotype has just a few counts. V and J are TRBV4-2 and TRBJ2-7; D may match TRBD1 or TRBD2 (6 bases each). V dropped 0 bases and J dropped 5 bases, with 11 bases sitting between them. The germline gives CDR1 LGHNA, CDR2 YNFKEQ. This CDR3 spans 14 amino acids. The DNA for the CDR3 is TGTGCCAGCAGCCAAGAACGGGGGCGGAACGAGCAGTACTTC. It is translated as CASSQERGRNEQYF.

This clonotype was seen only a few times. This chain joins TRBV5-1 and TRBJ2-3, with 8 bases that match TRBD2. This CDR3 has 17 residues. The germline V gene encodes CDR1 SGHRS and CDR2 YFSETQ. V trimming: 4 bases; J trimming: 3 bases; junction bases outside the gene matches: 13. CDR3 DNA: TGCGCCAGCAGCAAGGACGGCGGGGGGTTCAGTACAGATACGCAGTATTTT. Translated: CASSKDGGGFSTDTQYF. Filled out from reference TRBV5-1 and TRBJ2-3, the complete variable domain reads KAGVTQTPRYLIKTRGQQVTLSCSPISGHRSVSWYQQTPGQGLQFLFEYFSETQRNKGNFPGRFSGRQFSNSRSEMNVSTLELGDSALYLCASSKDGGGFSTDTQYFGPGTRLTVL.

This clonotype was recorded a few times. The chain combines TRBV4-2 with TRBJ2-3, with D perhaps matching TRBD1 (6 bases). The germline gives CDR1 LGHNA, CDR2 YNFKEQ. V shed 0 bases and J shed 4 bases, with 14 bases lying between them. This CDR3 is 16 amino acids long. CDR3 coding DNA: TGTGCCAGCAGCCAAGAAGGCAGGGGTTGGGCAGATACGCAGTATTTT. This codes for CASSQEGRGWADTQYF.

This clonotype is a singleton in its sample. A single base separates this from a much larger clone, so it may be a read error. V usage is TRBV5-1 and J usage is TRBJ2-5; TRBD1 matches at 10 bases. The DNA end favors TRBJ2-7, so the J call may be wrong. Germline CDR1 SGHRS, CDR2 YFSETQ. CDR3 size: 14 residues. The CDR3 sequence: CASSLATGGDEQYF. CDR3 bases: TGCGCCAGCAGCTTGGCGACAGGGGGCGACGAGCAGTACTTC.

CDR3 sequence reads: CASRRAGNVMSGELFF. CDR3 sequence (DNA): TGTGCCAGCAGAAGGGCCGGGAACGTAATGTCCGGGGAGCTGTTTTTT. The V gene is TRBV25-1, the J gene TRBJ2-2, with D perhaps matching TRBD2 (5 bases). The CDR3 contains 16 residues. Germline assignment: CDR1 MGHDK and CDR2 SYGVNS. V dropped 6 bases and J dropped 6 bases, with 20 bases sitting between them. The entire variable domain, with the rest obtained from reference TRBV25-1 and TRBJ2-2, is as follows: EADIYQTPRYLVIGTGKKITLECSQTMGHDKMYWYQQDPGMELHLIHYSYGVNSTEKGDLSSESTVSRIRTEHFPLTLESARPSHTSQYLCASRRAGNVMSGELFFGEGSRLTVL.

This clonotype occurred many times. V gene TRBV27 combines with J gene TRBJ2-3; D ambiguous. Germline V gene sequence: CDR1 MNHEY, CDR2 SMNVEV (reference sequence). The V gene lost 3 bases and the J gene lost 3 bases, with 7 bases spanning the gap. The CDR3 is made up of 13 amino acids. The CDR3 loop is CASSFGVTDTQYF. DNA for the CDR3: TGTGCCAGCAGTTTCGGTGTTACAGATACGCAGTATTTT.

This clonotype has only one observation. This may stem from a read error, because a much larger clone lies one nucleotide away. The rearrangement uses TRBV4-1 and TRBJ2-1; D is ambiguous. This CDR3 is 16 amino acids long. Germline V lookup: CDR1 MGHRA, CDR2 YSYEKL. The CDR3 nucleotides read TGCGCCAGCAGCCAAGAGGGCAGGAGCTCCTACAATGGGCAGTTCTTC. Its translation is CASSQEGRSSYNGQFF.

This clonotype was observed a single time. The V gene is TRBV11-2, the J gene TRBJ1-1; TRBD1 is a possible D gene (6 bases). Germline V gives CDR1 SGHAT, CDR2 FQNNGV. V gave up 1 base and J gave up 5 bases, with 17 bases separating them. CDR3 length: 16 residues. The DNA for the CDR3 is TGTGCCAGCAGCTTAGCGCCCTCAGGGGCGCGGACTGAAGCTTTCTTT. Translation: CASSLAPSGARTEAFF.

This chain connects TRBV12-3 or TRBV12-4 to TRBJ2-2; D call uncertain. The ends were cut back, 2 bases at V and 3 bases at J, with 7 bases in the middle. CDR3 size: 14 residues. CDR3 in amino acids: CASSLKLYTGELFF. CDR3 in DNA: TGTGCCAGCAGTTTAAAGCTATACACCGGGGAGCTGTTTTTT.

The chain joins TRBV7-2 to TRBJ1-5; perhaps TRBD1 as D (6 bases). The germline V gene encodes CDR1 SGHTA and CDR2 FQGNSA. The CDR3 totals 15 residues. V dropped 5 bases and J dropped 2 bases, with 13 bases sitting between them. CDR3 bases: TGTGCCAGCAGCCGCGGCCAGGGGCGCAATCAGCCCCAGCATTTT. Amino acid sequence: CASSRGQGRNQPQHF.

This clonotype was observed once. The CDR3 DNA reads TGTGCCAGCAGCGCCCTGGGAGAAGGTTTTTTGTACAGATACACTGAAGCTTTCTTT. This sequence encodes CASSALGEGFLYRYTEAFF. The chain recombines TRBV6-1 with TRBJ1-1; D not certain. Germline V gene lookup returns CDR1 MNHNS and CDR2 SASEGT. V dropped 6 bases and J dropped 3 bases, with 29 bases sitting between them. The length of the CDR3 is 19 residues.

Points on this clonotype: A read error may produce the germline difference seen at one junction end. The gene calls are TRBV7-9 and TRBJ1-2; D is undetermined. The CDR3 contains 14 residues. Per the germline V gene, CDR1 is SEHNR and CDR2 is FQNEAQ (reference sequence). DNA of the CDR3: TGTGCCAGCAGCTTAAACGGGAATAACTATGGCCACACCTTC. This codes for CASSLNGNNYGHTF.